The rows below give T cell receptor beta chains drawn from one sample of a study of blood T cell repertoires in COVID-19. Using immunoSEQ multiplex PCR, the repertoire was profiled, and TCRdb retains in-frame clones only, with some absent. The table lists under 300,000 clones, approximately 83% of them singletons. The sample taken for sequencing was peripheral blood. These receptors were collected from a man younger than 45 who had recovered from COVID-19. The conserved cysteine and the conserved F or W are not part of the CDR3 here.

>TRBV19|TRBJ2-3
ASRRAGQGVVDTQY
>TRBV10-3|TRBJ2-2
AISGLDTGELF
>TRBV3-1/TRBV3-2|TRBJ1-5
ASSQDLGQPQH
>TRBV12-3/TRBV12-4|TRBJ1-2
ASSISGYGYT
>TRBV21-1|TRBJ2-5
ASSKNEDREYQETQY
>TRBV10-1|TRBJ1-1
ASRRGQNTEAF
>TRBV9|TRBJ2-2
ASTPRRGPGGELF
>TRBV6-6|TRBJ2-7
ASRDQRGAGYEQY
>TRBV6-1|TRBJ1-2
ASSEGPTEYGYT
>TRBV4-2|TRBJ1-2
ASSQDNAGLRNYGYT
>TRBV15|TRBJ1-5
ATSRGTSAQPQH
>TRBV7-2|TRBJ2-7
ASSPTPSNYEQY
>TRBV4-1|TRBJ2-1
ASSQGQGANEQF
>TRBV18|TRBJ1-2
ASSPLEGSGGYT
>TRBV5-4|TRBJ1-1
AIKGDPPWNTEAF
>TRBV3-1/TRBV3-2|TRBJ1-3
ASSQDYSGSGNTIY
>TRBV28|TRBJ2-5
ASSSDFKY
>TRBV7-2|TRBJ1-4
ASSFFLTGDGEKLF
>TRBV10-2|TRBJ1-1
ASSDMNTEAF
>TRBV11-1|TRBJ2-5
ASSQFRVQETQY
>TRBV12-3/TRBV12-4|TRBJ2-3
ASSFSSETQY
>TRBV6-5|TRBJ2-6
ATSGQGTGANVLT
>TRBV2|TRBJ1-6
ASSPDRGTRNSPLH
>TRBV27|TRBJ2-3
ASSPGTGYTDTQY
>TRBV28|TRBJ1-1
ASIPDRVNTEAF
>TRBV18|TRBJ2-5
ASKTSGGEETQY
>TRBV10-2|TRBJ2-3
AILTSGGSTQY
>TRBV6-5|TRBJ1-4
ASRTRGRGNEKLF
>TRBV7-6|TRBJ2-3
ASSADRRLTDTQY
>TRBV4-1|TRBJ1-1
ASSQVVATGSEAF
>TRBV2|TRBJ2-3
ASNKGLLGTDTQY
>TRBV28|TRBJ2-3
ASSSQFGDTQY
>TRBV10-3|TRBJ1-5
AISNRGNSNQPQH
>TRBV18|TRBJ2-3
ASSSTYRGKVGTDTQY
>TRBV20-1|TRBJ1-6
SASDGMGDSPLH
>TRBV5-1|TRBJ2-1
ASSLAGGRSNEQF
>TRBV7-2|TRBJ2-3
ASSRPVSTDTQY
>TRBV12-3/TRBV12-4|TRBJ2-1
ASGTGGYNEQF
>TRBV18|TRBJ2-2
ASSPGVGTGELF
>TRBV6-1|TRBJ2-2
ASSEGLAWTGELF
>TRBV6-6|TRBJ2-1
ASSYSTGYNEQF
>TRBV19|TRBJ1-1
ASSRVPGQGENTEAF
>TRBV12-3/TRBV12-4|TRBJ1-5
ASSFRNQPQH
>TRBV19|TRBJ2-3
ASSTRGIDTQY
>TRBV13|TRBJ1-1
ASSLGQPNTEAF
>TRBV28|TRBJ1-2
ASSFVPGQGDRYT
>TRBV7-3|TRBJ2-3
ASSLGSGGAIDTQY
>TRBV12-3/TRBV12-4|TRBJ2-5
ASSFQRGTQY
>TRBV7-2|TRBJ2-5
ASSLGGTSGKYQETQY
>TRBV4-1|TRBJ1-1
ASSLWTGNTEAF
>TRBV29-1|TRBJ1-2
SGRQGLRGYT
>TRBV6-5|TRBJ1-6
ASSYPGMNSPLH
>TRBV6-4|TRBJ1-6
ASSDSQANSPLH
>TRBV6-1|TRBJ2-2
ASSGGLANGAGELF
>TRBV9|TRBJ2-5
ASSPWTSGEETQY
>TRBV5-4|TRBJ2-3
ASSLRLAKSTDTQY
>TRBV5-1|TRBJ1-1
ASSPTMAAEAF